The clone carrying this T cell receptor (beta chain) was counted many times. This specimen belongs to a study of identical twins. Everyone who gave samples was a healthy Caucasian. This CDR3 comprises 15 residues. CDR1 and CDR2 from the germline V gene are KGHDR and SFDVKD. Deletions cut 3 bases from V and 5 bases from J, with 13 bases between. Template switching added a universal primer site; cDNA carried unique molecular identifiers. TCRdb reprocessed the 5' RACE reads via MiXCR and lists one record per CDR3 protein. The table includes fewer than 650,000 distinct CDR3 sequences, 9.6% detected once. This sample was shared with a second study, whose subject was yellow fever vaccine responses in identical twins.

The chain links TRBV24-1 to TRBJ2-1; D call uncertain. The receptor comes from a woman aged 18-30 years in good health. Material for sequencing was PBMCs. CDR3 sequence: CATSDPLAPDNEQFF. In nucleotides, the CDR3 is TGTGCCACCAGTGATCCGTTGGCGCCAGACAATGAGCAGTTCTTC.